A selection of T cell receptor beta chains follows, all from one sample in a study. MiXCR was run by TCRdb on the RT-PCR reads, yielding one entry per CDR3 protein. The sample shows about 680,000 distinct CDR3 sequences, 14% of them seen only once. Sequenced sample: memory CD4+ T cells from blood. The source is a female donor in good health, serving as a healthy control. CDR3s include the opening cysteine and the closing phenylalanine or tryptophan. A row's size may be missing; if present it is once, few, many or a size class.

v_gene | abundance | CDR3aa
TRBV20-1 | few | CSAGLTSSTDTQYF
TRBV5-1 | NA | CASSLHLRIQYF
TRBV27 | many | CASSSPQGAREQYF
TRBV7-2 | many | CASSHGTSASYIQYF
TRBV27 | many | CASSRWDTGFPDEQFF
TRBV5-6 | few | CASSPTGSREAFF
TRBV20-1 | NA | CSAKATNTEAFF
TRBV20-1 | NA | CSAGGAAGHVRGNQPQHF
TRBV20-1 | many | CSARRSENYGYTF
TRBV6-2/TRBV6-3 | NA | CASTHGGLTNEQFF
TRBV7-3 | NA | CASSITSGTNNEQFF
TRBV20-1 | few | CSARVPGGQGLYGYTF
TRBV28 | NA | CASSPSRAGDEAFF
TRBV12-3/TRBV12-4 | many | CASSLTQGAEAFF
TRBV6-5 | NA | CASSYSERWSQETQYF
TRBV7-2 | few | CASSFDPQGLNTEAFF
TRBV5-1 | NA | CASSLIQGAPGANVLTF